One and the same sample provided the 5 T cell receptor beta chains below, sequenced in a study of cytomegalovirus exposure and HLA in healthy donors. In the PCR, 60 Vbeta and 13 Jbeta primers were used. Libraries were prepared by immunoSEQ multiplex PCR; TCRdb keeps only in-frame clonotypes and omits some of them. The repertoire consists of about 150,000 clones, with 70% to 90% occurring once and the leading ten covering more than 1.5%. The source material was PBMCs. Receptors originate from a middle-aged man in good health and CMV-seronegative.

Concerning this clone itself: The same CDR3 can be traced to other DNA sequences in this sample. This chain joins TRBV14 and TRBJ1-1; D gene uncertain. Between the trimmed V and J ends, which lost 0 bases and 2 bases, there was a span of 4 bases. Germline V lookup: CDR1 SGHDN, CDR2 FVKESK. The CDR3 has 13 residues. CDR3 sequence reads: CASSQDRNTEAFF. CDR3 in DNA: TGTGCCAGCAGCCAAGACCGTAACACTGAAGCTTTCTTT.

V and J are TRBV7-2 and TRBJ1-3; a possible D gene is TRBD1 (6 bases). This CDR3 is 15 amino acids long. V lost 6 bases and J lost 0, with 12 bases in between. The germline V gene has CDR1 SGHTA and CDR2 FQGNSA. This CDR3 is CASRAQGTSGNTIYF. DNA of the CDR3: TGTGCCAGCAGAGCACAGGGCACCTCTGGAAACACCATATATTTT. The whole variable domain, remainder taken from reference TRBV7-2 and TRBJ1-3, is GAGVSQSPSNKVTEKGKDVELRCDPISGHTALYWYRQSLGQGLEFLIYFQGNSAPDKSGLPSDRFSAERTGGSVSTLTIQRTQQEDSAVYLCASRAQGTSGNTIYFGEGSWLTVV.

CDR3 sequence (DNA): TGTGCCAGCAATAGGGCAGGGGGCACCTACGAGCAGTACTTC. Amino acid sequence: CASNRAGGTYEQYF. The J gene is TRBJ2-5, the V gene TRBV5-6; 8 bases fit TRBD1. The end of the DNA aligns better with TRBJ2-7, so the J call may be wrong. This CDR3 has 14 residues. Germline CDR1 reads SGHDT; CDR2 reads YYEEEE.

In DNA, the CDR3 is TGTGCCAGCACATCTACGGACAGGTTGTCCACTAGTTTTGAGCAGTTCTTC. Translated, it gives CASTSTDRLSTSFEQFF. The J gene is TRBJ2-1, the V gene TRBV7-9; TRBD1 agrees at 7 bases. The germline V gene has CDR1 SEHNR and CDR2 FQNEAQ (reference sequence). Germline trimming cut 7 bases from V and 9 bases from J; bases unmatched to any gene: 21. The CDR3 runs 17 residues.

The J gene is TRBJ1-5, the V gene TRBV7-2, with 8 bases aligning to TRBD1. V shed 2 bases, J shed 6 bases, and the junction held 6 bases outside the gene matches. CDR1 and CDR2 (germline): SGHTA, FQGNSA. The CDR3 is made up of 15 amino acids. The CDR3 region is CASSLTRQGRQPQHF. CDR3 sequence (DNA): TGTGCCAGCAGCTTAACCCGACAGGGGCGTCAGCCCCAGCATTTT.